What follows are 14 T cell receptor beta chains derived from one specimen sequenced in a study of T cell changes during pregnancy in multiple sclerosis. Here immunoSEQ multiplex PCR was the method, and the copy in TCRdb shows in-frame clones only, minus some. The sample carries 44,000 or so clones, around 90% recorded once. Material: peripheral blood, obtained in the first trimester of pregnancy. Receptors originate from a female donor in good health, enrolled as a control in a pregnancy study.

V and J are TRBV4-2 and TRBJ2-2, with D maybe TRBD2 (6 bases). The CDR3 contains 17 residues. V dropped 1 base and J dropped 0 bases, with 12 bases sitting between them. Germline-derived CDR1 and CDR2 are LGHNA and YNFKEQ. In nucleotides, the CDR3 is TGTGCCAGCAGCCAAGGGGACTGGGAGACGAACACCGGGGAGCTGTTTTTT. Translating it yields CASSQGDWETNTGELFF.

The rearrangement links TRBV30 to TRBJ2-7; 7 nucleotides align to TRBD1. The CDR3 has 16 amino acids. Trimming cost V 3 bases and J 1 base; bases outside gene matches: 12. The germline CDR1 and CDR2 sequences are GTSNPN and SVGIG (reference sequence). The CDR3 sequence: CAWRDGAGGVSYEQYF. CDR3 DNA: TGTGCCTGGAGGGACGGGGCAGGGGGAGTATCCTACGAGCAGTACTTC.

The chain has TRBV28 and TRBJ2-4; TRBD2 is a possible D gene (6 bases). Trimming took 5 bases from V and 1 from J, leaving 15 bases between them. The CDR3 consists of 16 residues. In germline, CDR1 is MDHEN, CDR2 SYDVKM. CDR3 residues: CASSARDFGAKNIQYF. DNA of the CDR3: TGTGCCAGCAGTGCCCGGGACTTCGGGGCCAAAAACATTCAGTACTTC. The full variable domain, its missing parts supplied by reference TRBV28 and TRBJ2-4, is DVKVTQSSRYLVKRTGEKVFLECVQDMDHENMFWYRQDPGLGLRLIYFSYDVKMKEKGDIPEGYSVSREKKERFSLILESASTNQTSMYLCASSARDFGAKNIQYFGAGTRLSVL.

A note on this clone: This CDR3 is also generated by other DNA sequences in the sample. The chain has TRBV5-1 and TRBJ1-1; 8 bases are a match to TRBD1. V was pared by 1 base and J by 5 bases, with 1 base of the junction left unmatched. The CDR3 extends over 13 amino acids. CDR1 SGHRS and CDR2 YFSETQ come from the germline V gene. CDR3 coding DNA: TGCGCCAGCAGCTTGACAGGGGGAACTGAAGCTTTCTTT. Encoded protein: CASSLTGGTEAFF.

The chain couples TRBV28 to TRBJ1-2; TRBD1 matches 9 bases. V lost 7 bases and J lost 7; bases outside the gene matches: 13. The CDR3 runs 15 residues. Germline V lookup: CDR1 MDHEN, CDR2 SYDVKM. The CDR3 DNA is TGTGCCAGCACCCCTGGGGACAGGGCGGGGAGTGGCTACACCTTC. Amino acids: CASTPGDRAGSGYTF.

This clone was detected only once. The rearrangement uses TRBV25-1 and TRBJ2-7, with 7 bases that match TRBD1. The germline CDR1 and CDR2 sequences are MGHDK and SYGVNS. V lost 1 base and J lost 4; bases outside the gene matches: 7. The CDR3 loop spans 15 amino acids. This CDR3 is CASSESNRGRYEQYF. Here the CDR3 DNA reads TGTGCCAGCAGTGAATCTAACAGGGGCAGGTACGAGCAGTACTTC.

The chain combines TRBV7-9 with TRBJ2-7; possible D gene TRBD2, 6 bases. V was shortened by 0 bases and J by 7 bases, with 10 bases between the two germline ends. Germline lookup yields CDR1 SEHNR and CDR2 FQNEAQ (reference sequence). CDR3 length: 13 residues. The CDR3 reads CASSLAGGQEQYF. The CDR3 bases are TGTGCCAGCAGCTTAGCGGGAGGTCAAGAGCAGTACTTC.

CDR3 nucleotides: TGCGCCAGCAGCCAAGCCCCGATAGCGGGAGGGCCGGTTAGGACGCAGTATTTT. Amino acids: CASSQAPIAGGPVRTQYF. V usage is TRBV4-1 and J usage is TRBJ2-3; TRBD2 matches at 11 bases. The germline V gene encodes CDR1 MGHRA and CDR2 YSYEKL. The CDR3 sequence is 18 residues long. With V trimmed by 1 base and J by 9 bases, 15 bases remained unmatched.

The J gene is TRBJ1-5, the V gene TRBV19, with D possibly matching TRBD1 (5 bases). V lost 3 bases to trimming and J lost 6 bases, with 15 bases between them. The CDR3 sequence is 15 residues long. Germline V gene lookup returns CDR1 LNHDA and CDR2 SQIVND (reference sequence). CDR3 amino acids: CASSIFGRVLQPQHF. The CDR3 nucleotides are TGTGCCAGTAGTATTTTTGGCAGGGTGCTTCAGCCCCAGCATTTT.

The chain employs TRBV30 and TRBJ1-2; D is unresolved. The CDR3 has 11 residues. V dropped 0 bases and J dropped 9 bases, with 8 bases sitting between them. Germline V CDR1 and CDR2: GTSNPN, SVGIG (reference sequence). This CDR3 reads CAWSVQISYTF. The CDR3 DNA is TGTGCCTGGAGTGTCCAGATAAGCTACACCTTC.

This chain uses TRBV7-9 with TRBJ1-1; tentatively, D is TRBD1 (5 bases). The CDR3 spans 13 residues. CDR1 is SEHNR, CDR2 FQNEAQ, per germline (reference sequence). V lost 8 bases and J lost 4, with 14 bases in between. For the CDR3, the DNA is TGTGCCAGCGTTGCGCGGGGGTCCACTGAAGCTTTCTTT. As protein: CASVARGSTEAFF.

The chain is built from TRBV27 and TRBJ2-1, with D possibly matching TRBD2 (6 bases). This CDR3 is 13 amino acids long. V gave up 6 bases and J gave up 7 bases, with 13 bases separating them. CDR1 is MNHEY, CDR2 SMNVEV, per germline (reference sequence). This CDR3 is CASRFYGGNEQFF. Here the CDR3 DNA reads TGTGCCAGCAGATTTTATGGAGGGAATGAGCAGTTCTTC.

The V and J genes are TRBV4-1 and TRBJ1-1, with 11 bases identical to TRBD1. Trimming at V came to 6 bases and at J to 1 base, leaving 1 base not matched to a gene. The germline V gene has CDR1 MGHRA and CDR2 YSYEKL. This CDR3 region has 14 residues. The CDR3 nucleotides read TGCGCCAGCAGGGGGACAGGGGGGAACACTGAAGCTTTCTTT. Encoded protein: CASRGTGGNTEAFF.

J is TRBJ2-3 and V is TRBV7-2, with 8 bases fitting TRBD2. CDR3 size: 14 residues. Germline V CDR1 and CDR2: SGHTA, FQGNSA. Trimming at V came to 5 bases and at J to 7 bases, leaving 8 bases not matched to a gene. CDR3 amino acids: CASSPGTSINTQYF. CDR3 coding DNA: TGTGCCAGCAGCCCCGGGACTAGTATAAATACGCAGTATTTT.